These 15 T cell receptor beta chains originate from one sample sequenced in a study of early T cells in non-severe SARS-CoV-2 infection (dated by TCRdb to the early 2020s). Library method: 5' RACE. TCRdb lists the instrument as NextSeq 500. The raw public reads went through TCRdb reprocessing: fastp at Q25, MiXCR clone calling, in-frame beta chains kept. Rows merge per CDR3 protein into single entries with the most common DNA and genes. The sample records under 70,000 distinct CDR3 sequences, around 13% of which are singletons. Of the sample, about 9.3% is held by the ten largest clones. Sequences were derived from whole blood, sampled at baseline. Receptor source: an adult who was a healthcare worker with PCR-confirmed SARS-CoV-2 infection or an uninfected control (not recorded which).

This clonotype has only a few counts. This chain links TRBV19 with TRBJ1-1; D is ambiguous. CDR1 is LNHDA, CDR2 SQIVND, per germline (reference sequence). The CDR3 spans 14 residues. Between the trimmed V and J ends, which lost 5 bases and 1 base, there was a span of 11 bases. CDR3 bases: TGTGCCAGTAGTCCTTTCGGCCCGAACACTGAAGCTTTCTTT. Residues: CASSPFGPNTEAFF. Looking up the rest from reference TRBV19 and TRBJ1-1 gives the full variable domain: DGGITQSPKYLFRKEGQNVTLSCEQNLNHDAMYWYRQDPGQGLRLIYYSQIVNDFQKGDIAEGYSVSREKKESFPLTVTSAQKNPTAFYLCASSPFGPNTEAFFGQGTRLTVV.

This clonotype was seen only a few times. V and J are TRBV29-1 and TRBJ2-1, with D possibly matching TRBD2 (6 bases). There are 11 residues in the CDR3. V was shortened by 7 bases and J by 5 bases, with 9 bases between the two germline ends. Germline CDR1 and CDR2: SQVTM and ANQGSEA. CDR3: CSATRNNEQFF. In DNA form, the CDR3 reads TGCAGCGCGACTAGGAACAATGAGCAGTTCTTC.

The chain joins TRBV7-3 to TRBJ2-2; possibly TRBD2 for D (5 bases). CDR3 length equals 12 residues. Per the germline V gene, CDR1 is SGHTA and CDR2 is FQGTGA. The germline V and J ends were trimmed by 5 bases and 9 bases, with 10 bases remaining between them. CDR3 residues: CASSTPGRELFF. As DNA, the CDR3 is TGTGCCAGCAGCACGCCGGGAAGGGAGCTGTTTTTT.

The table lists this clonotype with a few counts. The chain has TRBV7-6 and TRBJ1-1; D call uncertain. This CDR3 is 17 amino acids long. CDR1 is SGHVS and CDR2 is FNYEAQ in the germline V gene. The germline V and J ends were trimmed by 1 base and 0 bases, with 15 bases remaining between them. The CDR3 here is CASSLGPAGEMNTEAFF. As DNA, the CDR3 is TGTGCCAGCAGCTTAGGGCCGGCGGGCGAGATGAACACTGAAGCTTTCTTT.

V gene TRBV6-5 combines with J gene TRBJ2-7; TRBD1 agrees at 8 bases. The CDR3 has 14 residues. The junction had 12 bases not matched to a gene; V was cut back by 6 bases and J by 8 bases. The germline CDR1 and CDR2 sequences are MNHEY and SVGAGI. CDR3 nucleotides: TGTGCCAGCAGCCTCCGAGACAGGGGCCTAAAGCAGTACTTC. It translates to CASSLRDRGLKQYF.

In this sample, this clonotype turned up a few times. J is TRBJ1-2 and V is TRBV19; D not certain. V lost 1 base, J lost 4 bases, and 13 bases lay in between. The CDR3 is made up of 15 amino acids. Germline V gene sequence: CDR1 LNHDA, CDR2 SQIVND (reference sequence). CDR3 protein: CASSIGRVVGYGYTF. The CDR3 DNA reads TGTGCCAGTAGTATAGGAAGGGTAGTGGGCTATGGCTACACCTTC. Complete variable domain (other parts from reference TRBV19 and TRBJ1-2): DGGITQSPKYLFRKEGQNVTLSCEQNLNHDAMYWYRQDPGQGLRLIYYSQIVNDFQKGDIAEGYSVSREKKESFPLTVTSAQKNPTAFYLCASSIGRVVGYGYTFGSGTRLTVV.

This clonotype was picked up a small number of times. The V gene is TRBV5-4, the J gene TRBJ1-2; 8 bases match TRBD1. CDR1 SGHNT and CDR2 YYREEE come from the germline V gene (reference sequence). The V gene end was trimmed by 4 bases and the J gene end by 3 bases; junction bases not matched to a gene: 17. This CDR3 has 18 amino acids. The CDR3 region is CASSPPRGQGGSHYGYTF. CDR3 in DNA: TGTGCCAGCAGCCCTCCCCGCGGACAGGGCGGCTCTCACTATGGCTACACCTTC.

In its sample, this clonotype was seen a few times. V usage is TRBV7-3 and J usage is TRBJ1-1; D is unresolved. The V end lost 3 bases, the J end lost 1 base, and 6 bases lay between the germline ends. Germline CDR1 and CDR2: SGHTA and FQGTGA. The length of the CDR3 is 13 residues. This chain's CDR3 is CASSFPGNTEAFF. The CDR3, as DNA: TGTGCCAGCAGCTTCCCAGGGAACACTGAAGCTTTCTTT. Looking up the rest from reference TRBV7-3 and TRBJ1-1 gives the full variable domain: GAGVSQTPSNKVTEKGKYVELRCDPISGHTALYWYRQSLGQGPEFLIYFQGTGAADDSGLPNDRFFAVRPEGSVSTLKIQRTERGDSAVYLCASSFPGNTEAFFGQGTRLTVV.

To note about this clonotype: At one boundary the junction diverges from the germline segment, which might be a read error. The chain links TRBV7-2 to TRBJ2-1; D not resolved. The CDR3 loop spans 12 amino acids. The V gene's germline CDR1 is SGHTA and CDR2 FQGNSA. DNA for the CDR3: TGTGTCAGCAGCCCGTACAGATGGGAGCAGTTCTTC. Amino acids: CVSSPYRWEQFF.

This clonotype was counted a few times. CDR3 DNA: TGTGCCAGCAGCCCACAGGGGTATCCAGATACGCAGTATTTT. This gives the protein CASSPQGYPDTQYF. The genes are TRBV7-8 and TRBJ2-3, with 7 bases that match TRBD1. The length of the CDR3 is 14 residues. Germline-derived CDR1 and CDR2 are SGHVS and FQNEAQ. V dropped 5 bases and J dropped 4; count of bases not matched to a gene: 6. Supplemented by reference TRBV7-8 and TRBJ2-3, the full variable domain reads GAGVSQSPRYKVAKRGQDVALRCDPISGHVSLFWYQQALGQGPEFLTYFQNEAQLDKSGLPSDRFFAERPEGSVSTLKIQRTQQEDSAVYLCASSPQGYPDTQYFGPGTRLTVL.

This clonotype came up a few times. The CDR3 is CASSPPGGTFYNEQFF. CDR3 bases: TGTGCCAGCAGCCCCCCCGGAGGGACCTTCTACAATGAGCAGTTCTTC. The genes are TRBV7-9 and TRBJ2-1; D possibly corresponds to TRBD2 (6 bases). The CDR3 totals 16 residues. Germline lookup yields CDR1 SEHNR and CDR2 FQNEAQ (reference sequence). Trimming shortened V by 5 bases and J by 3 bases, and 17 bases separated the two germline ends. Full variable domain (outside the CDR3, taken from reference TRBV7-9 and TRBJ2-1): DTGVSQNPRHKITKRGQNVTFRCDPISEHNRLYWYRQTLGQGPEFLTYFQNEAQLEKSRLLSDRFSAERPKGSFSTLEIQRTEQGDSAMYLCASSPPGGTFYNEQFFGPGTRLTVL.

This chain connects TRBV7-2 to TRBJ2-5, with D perhaps TRBD1 (7 bases). Germline V lookup: CDR1 SGHTA, CDR2 FQGNSA. Trimming shortened V by 4 bases and J by 4 bases, and 13 bases separated the two germline ends. CDR3 length equals 14 residues. CDR3 loop: CASSSTGRRETQYF. CDR3 nucleotides: TGTGCCAGCAGCTCGACAGGGAGGAGAGAGACCCAGTACTTC.

This clonotype appeared a few times. The chain joins TRBV7-9 to TRBJ1-5; D possibly corresponds to TRBD1 (6 bases). The CDR3 runs 13 residues. Trimming removed 5 bases from V and 6 bases from J, with 11 bases in between. Germline V gives CDR1 SEHNR, CDR2 FQNEAQ (reference sequence). CDR3 nucleotides: TGTGCCAGCAGCACCGGGACATCTCAGCCCCAGCATTTT. Translated: CASSTGTSQPQHF.

The chain combines TRBV6-5 with TRBJ2-7, with TRBD1 matching over 11 bases. CDR1 is MNHEY and CDR2 is SVGAGI in the germline V gene. The V gene end was trimmed by 5 bases and the J gene end by 4 bases; junction bases not matched to a gene: 4. CDR3 length: 14 amino acids. CDR3 protein: CASSRDRGRYEQYF. CDR3 nucleotides: TGTGCCAGCAGTCGGGACAGGGGGAGATACGAGCAGTACTTC.

This clonotype was detected a few times. CDR3 sequence reads: CASTRGSSYNEQFF. DNA for the CDR3: TGTGCCAGCACCCGCGGGAGCTCCTACAATGAGCAGTTCTTC. This chain links TRBV14 with TRBJ2-1; 7 positions match TRBD2. This CDR3 is 14 amino acids long. Per germline, CDR1 SGHDN and CDR2 FVKESK. V was pared by 7 bases and J by 0 bases, with 3 bases of the junction left unmatched.